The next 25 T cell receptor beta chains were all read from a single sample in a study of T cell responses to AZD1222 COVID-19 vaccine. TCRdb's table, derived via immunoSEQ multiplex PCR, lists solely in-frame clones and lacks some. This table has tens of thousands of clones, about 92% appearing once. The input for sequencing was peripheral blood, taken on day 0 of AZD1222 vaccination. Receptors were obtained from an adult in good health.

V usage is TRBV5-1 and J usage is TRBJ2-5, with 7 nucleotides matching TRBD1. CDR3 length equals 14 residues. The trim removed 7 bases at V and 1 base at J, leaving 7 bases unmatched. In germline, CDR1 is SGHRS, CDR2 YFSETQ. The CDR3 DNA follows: TGCGCCAGCGGCCCGGGACAGAGCCAAGAGACCCAGTACTTC. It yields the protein CASGPGQSQETQYF.

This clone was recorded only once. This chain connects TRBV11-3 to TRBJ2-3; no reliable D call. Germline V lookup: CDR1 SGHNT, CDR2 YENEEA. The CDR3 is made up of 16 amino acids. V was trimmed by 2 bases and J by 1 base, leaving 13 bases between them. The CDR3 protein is CASSLSTLFGTDTQYF. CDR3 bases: TGTGCCAGCAGCTTATCGACCCTTTTCGGCACAGATACGCAGTATTTT.

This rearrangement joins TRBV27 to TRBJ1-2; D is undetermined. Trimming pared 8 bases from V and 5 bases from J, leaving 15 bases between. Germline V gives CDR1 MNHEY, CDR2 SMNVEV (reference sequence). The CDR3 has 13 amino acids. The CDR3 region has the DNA TGTGCCAGCTCGGACGGGAGGGAATATGGCTACACCTTC. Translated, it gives CASSDGREYGYTF.

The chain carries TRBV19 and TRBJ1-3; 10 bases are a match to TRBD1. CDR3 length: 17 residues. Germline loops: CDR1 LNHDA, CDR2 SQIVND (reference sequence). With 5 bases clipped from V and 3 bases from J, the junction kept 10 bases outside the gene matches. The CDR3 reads CASSPRDRGSVGNTIYF. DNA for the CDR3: TGTGCCAGTAGTCCCCGGGACAGGGGATCGGTTGGAAACACCATATATTTT.

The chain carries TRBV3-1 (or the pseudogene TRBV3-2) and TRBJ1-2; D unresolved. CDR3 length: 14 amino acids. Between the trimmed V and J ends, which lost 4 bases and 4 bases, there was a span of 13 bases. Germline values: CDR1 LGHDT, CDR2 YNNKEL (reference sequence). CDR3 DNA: TGTGCCAGCAGCCCAACTCGGACTTCCTATGGCTACACCTTC. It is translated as CASSPTRTSYGYTF.

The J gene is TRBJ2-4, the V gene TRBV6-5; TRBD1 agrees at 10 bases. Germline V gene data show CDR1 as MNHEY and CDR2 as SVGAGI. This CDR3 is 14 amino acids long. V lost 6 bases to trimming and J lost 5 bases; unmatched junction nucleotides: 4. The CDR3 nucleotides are TGTGCCAGCAGATACGGGACAGGGGAAAACATTCAGTACTTC. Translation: CASRYGTGENIQYF.

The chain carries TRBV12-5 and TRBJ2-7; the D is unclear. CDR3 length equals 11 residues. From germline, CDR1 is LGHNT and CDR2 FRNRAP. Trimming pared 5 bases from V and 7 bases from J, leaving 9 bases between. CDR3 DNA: TGTGCTAGTGGTACTGTCCTGGAGCAGTACTTC. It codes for CASGTVLEQYF.

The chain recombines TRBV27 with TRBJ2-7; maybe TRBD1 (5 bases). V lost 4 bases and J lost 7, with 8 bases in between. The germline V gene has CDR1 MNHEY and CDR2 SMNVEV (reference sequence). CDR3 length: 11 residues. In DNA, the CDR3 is TGTGCCAGCAGTTCAGGGAATGAGCAGTACTTC. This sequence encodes CASSSGNEQYF.

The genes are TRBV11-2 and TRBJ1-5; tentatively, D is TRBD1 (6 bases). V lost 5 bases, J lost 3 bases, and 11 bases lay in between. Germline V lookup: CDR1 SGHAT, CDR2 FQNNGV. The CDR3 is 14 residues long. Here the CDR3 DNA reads TGTGCCAGCAGCCAGGGGTTCTCCAATCAGCCCCAGCATTTT. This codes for CASSQGFSNQPQHF. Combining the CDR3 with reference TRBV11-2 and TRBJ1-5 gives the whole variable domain EAGVAQSPRYKIIEKRQSVAFWCNPISGHATLYWYQQILGQGPKLLIQFQNNGVVDDSQLPKDRFSAERLKGVDSTLKIQPAKLEDSAVYLCASSQGFSNQPQHFGDGTRLSIL.

DNA for the CDR3: TGTGCCAGCAGTTACCCGGGAGGCAATGAGCAGTTCTTC. The encoded protein is CASSYPGGNEQFF. This chain joins TRBV6-2 or TRBV6-3 and TRBJ2-1, with 7 nucleotides matching TRBD2. The germline V gene encodes CDR1 MNHEY and CDR2 SVGEGT. J lost 6 bases, V lost 2 bases, and 1 base had no gene match. CDR3 length: 13 residues.

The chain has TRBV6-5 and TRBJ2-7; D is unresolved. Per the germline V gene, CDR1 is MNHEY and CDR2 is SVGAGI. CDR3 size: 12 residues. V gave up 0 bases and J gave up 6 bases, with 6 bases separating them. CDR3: CASSYSGFEQYF. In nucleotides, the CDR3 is TGTGCCAGCAGTTACTCGGGGTTCGAGCAGTACTTC.

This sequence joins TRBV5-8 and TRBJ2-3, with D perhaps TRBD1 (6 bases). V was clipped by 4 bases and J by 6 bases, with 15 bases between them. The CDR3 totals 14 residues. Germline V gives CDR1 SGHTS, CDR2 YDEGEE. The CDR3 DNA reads TGTGCCAGCAGCCAAGCTACAGGGTCCGATACGCAGTATTTT. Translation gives CASSQATGSDTQYF.

CDR3 region: CASRPTGTGTYNEQFF. The CDR3, as DNA: TGTGCCAGCAGACCTACAGGGACGGGCACCTACAATGAGCAGTTCTTC. The chain is built from TRBV2 and TRBJ2-1, with TRBD1 as a possible D gene (6 bases). The CDR3 covers 16 residues. Trimming removed 6 bases at V and 2 bases at J, with 17 bases between. Germline V lookup: CDR1 SNHLY, CDR2 FYNNEI.

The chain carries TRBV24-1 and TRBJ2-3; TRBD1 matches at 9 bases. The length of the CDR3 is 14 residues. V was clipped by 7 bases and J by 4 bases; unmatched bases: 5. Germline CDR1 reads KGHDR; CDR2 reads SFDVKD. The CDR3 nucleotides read TGTGCCACCAGGGGGGACAGGGTATCAGATACGCAGTATTTT. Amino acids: CATRGDRVSDTQYF.

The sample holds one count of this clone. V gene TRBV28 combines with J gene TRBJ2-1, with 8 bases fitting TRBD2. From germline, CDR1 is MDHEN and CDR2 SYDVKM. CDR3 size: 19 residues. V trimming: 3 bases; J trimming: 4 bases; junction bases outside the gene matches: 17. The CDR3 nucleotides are TGTGCCAGCAGTTTGTCACCTCGGACTAGCCCCTATCTATACAATGAGCAGTTCTTC. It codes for CASSLSPRTSPYLYNEQFF.

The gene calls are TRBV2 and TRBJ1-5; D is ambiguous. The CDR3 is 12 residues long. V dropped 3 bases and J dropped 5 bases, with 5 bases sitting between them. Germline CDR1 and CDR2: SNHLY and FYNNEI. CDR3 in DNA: TGTGCCAGCAGTGAGGGGTATCAGCCCCAGCATTTT. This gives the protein CASSEGYQPQHF.

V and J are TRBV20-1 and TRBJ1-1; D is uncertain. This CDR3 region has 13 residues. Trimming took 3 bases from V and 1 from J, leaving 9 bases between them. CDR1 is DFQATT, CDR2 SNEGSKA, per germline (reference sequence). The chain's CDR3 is CSASLAENTEAFF. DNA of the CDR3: TGCAGTGCTAGTCTGGCAGAGAACACTGAAGCTTTCTTT.

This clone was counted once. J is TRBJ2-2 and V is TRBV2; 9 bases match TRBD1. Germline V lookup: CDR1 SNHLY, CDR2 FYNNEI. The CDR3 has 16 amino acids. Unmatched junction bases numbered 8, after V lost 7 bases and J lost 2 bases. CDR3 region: CASTDPGQGNTGELFF. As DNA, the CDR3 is TGTGCCAGCACCGATCCGGGACAGGGAAACACCGGGGAGCTGTTTTTT.

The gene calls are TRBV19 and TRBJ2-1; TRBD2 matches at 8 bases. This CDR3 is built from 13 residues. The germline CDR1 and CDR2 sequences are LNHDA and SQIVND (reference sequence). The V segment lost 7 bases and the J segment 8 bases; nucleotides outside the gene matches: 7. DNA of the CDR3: TGTGCCAGTACGGGAGGGCCGGTAGATGAGCAGTTCTTC. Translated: CASTGGPVDEQFF.

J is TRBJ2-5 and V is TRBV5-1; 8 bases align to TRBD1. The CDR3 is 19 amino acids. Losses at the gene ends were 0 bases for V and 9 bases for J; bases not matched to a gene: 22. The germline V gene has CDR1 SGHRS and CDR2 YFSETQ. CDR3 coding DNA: TGCGCCAGCAGCTTGGCCGGGGGCTCCGTCAGGGGGCCTGGCGACTCCCAGTACTTC. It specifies CASSLAGGSVRGPGDSQYF.

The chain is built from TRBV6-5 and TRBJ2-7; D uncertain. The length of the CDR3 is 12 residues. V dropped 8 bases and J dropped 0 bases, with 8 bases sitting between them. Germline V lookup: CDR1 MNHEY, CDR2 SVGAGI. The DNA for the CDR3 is TGTGCCAGCCAGTCCAGCTCCTACGAGCAGTACTTC. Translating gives CASQSSSYEQYF.

The CDR3 region has the DNA TGTGCCAGCAGCTTAGAACCGACAGGTAATGAGCAGTTCTTC. Residues: CASSLEPTGNEQFF. The chain recombines TRBV7-9 with TRBJ2-1; D is perhaps TRBD1 (6 bases). V dropped 1 base and J dropped 7 bases, with 11 bases sitting between them. The V gene's germline CDR1 is SEHNR and CDR2 FQNEAQ (reference sequence). This CDR3 contains 14 residues.

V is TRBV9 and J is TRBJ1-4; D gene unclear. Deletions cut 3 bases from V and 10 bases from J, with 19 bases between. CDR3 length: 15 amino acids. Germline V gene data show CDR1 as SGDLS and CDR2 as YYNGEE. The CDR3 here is CASSALDVPGGKLFF. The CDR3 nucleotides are TGTGCCAGCAGCGCACTCGATGTCCCGGGAGGAAAACTGTTTTTT. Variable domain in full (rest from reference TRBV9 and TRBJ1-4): DSGVTQTPKHLITATGQRVTLRCSPRSGDLSVYWYQQSLDQGLQFLIQYYNGEERAKGNILERFSAQQFPDLHSELNLSSLELGDSALYFCASSALDVPGGKLFFGSGTQLSVL.

CDR3 protein: CASKDQDYSVSGELFF. The CDR3 DNA follows: TGTGCCAGCAAGGACCAGGACTACTCCGTTTCCGGGGAGCTGTTTTTT. This chain uses TRBV28 with TRBJ2-2, with D possibly being TRBD2 (6 bases). Deletions cut 7 bases from V and 6 bases from J, with 21 bases between. Germline assignment: CDR1 MDHEN and CDR2 SYDVKM. This CDR3 spans 16 amino acids.

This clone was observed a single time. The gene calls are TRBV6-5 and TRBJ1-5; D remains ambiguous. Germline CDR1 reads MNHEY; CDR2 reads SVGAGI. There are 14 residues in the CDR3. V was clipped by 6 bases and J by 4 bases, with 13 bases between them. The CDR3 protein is CASRQRTENQPQHF. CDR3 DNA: TGTGCCAGCAGGCAGCGAACGGAAAATCAGCCCCAGCATTTT.